A single sample is the source of the 27 T cell receptor beta chains below, sequenced in a study of T cells in Graves' hyperthyroidism and ophthalmopathy. The TCR beta CDR3 regions underwent amplification using RNA transcripts as the source. The HTBI primer set was used in a first-round RT-PCR of the TCR CDR3. TCRdb reprocessed the multiplex PCR reads via MiXCR and lists one record per CDR3 protein. The data hold approximately 690,000 distinct CDR3 sequences, with more than 12% observed a single time. Sequencing input: blood. The receptors shown here come from a woman in her forties or fifties with Graves' ophthalmopathy.

This clonotype has more than one count but fewer than ten. This rearrangement joins TRBV7-2 to TRBJ2-2; TRBD1 matches at 8 bases. The CDR3 has 16 amino acids. Germline loops: CDR1 SGHTA, CDR2 FQGNSA. V lost 2 bases and J lost 5; bases outside the gene matches: 7. CDR3 coding DNA: TGTGCCAGCAGCTTATCGGTCAGGGGGCTTACCGGGGAGCTGTTTTTT. Its translation: CASSLSVRGLTGELFF.

This clonotype was observed many times. The genes are TRBV28 and TRBJ1-1; D is possibly TRBD1 (6 bases). V dropped 4 bases and J dropped 6 bases, with 18 bases sitting between them. This CDR3 spans 15 amino acids. Germline CDR1 is MDHEN and CDR2 is SYDVKM. CDR3 loop: CASSSPTGSPPEAFF. The CDR3 region has the DNA TGTGCCAGCAGTTCGCCGACAGGCAGTCCTCCTGAAGCTTTCTTT.

This clonotype has ten or more counts. V is TRBV20-1 and J is TRBJ2-5; TRBD2 matches 9 bases. Germline V CDR1 and CDR2: DFQATT, SNEGSKA (reference sequence). After removal of 4 bases from V and 7 bases from J, the junction contained 13 bases not matched to a gene. The CDR3 length is 15 residues. CDR3 in amino acids: CSAIISREGRGTQYF. CDR3 in DNA: TGCAGTGCTATTATCTCGCGGGAGGGCCGGGGGACCCAGTACTTC.

This clonotype appeared a few times. At one end, the junction sequence differs from germline, possibly due to a read error. The chain couples TRBV20-1 to TRBJ2-7, with 8 positions matching TRBD2. CDR3 size: 13 residues. The germline V gene has CDR1 DFQATT and CDR2 SNEGSKA (reference sequence). CDR3 residues: CGAGREGLYEQYF. The CDR3 DNA reads as TGCGGTGCAGGACGGGAGGGCCTGTACGAGCAGTACTTC.

This clonotype has a count of ten or more. The chain recombines TRBV2 with TRBJ1-4; maybe TRBD1 (5 bases). This CDR3 has 13 amino acids. The germline V gene encodes CDR1 SNHLY and CDR2 FYNNEI. V shed 6 bases and J shed 7 bases, with 12 bases lying between them. The CDR3: CASRNQGGEKLFF. CDR3 DNA: TGTGCCAGCAGGAACCAGGGAGGTGAAAAACTGTTTTTT.

V and J are TRBV29-1 and TRBJ1-1; D remains unclear. The germline V and J ends were trimmed by 0 bases and 5 bases, with 4 bases remaining between them. The CDR3 loop spans 11 amino acids. CDR1 SQVTM and CDR2 ANQGSEA come from the germline V gene. CDR3 sequence: CSVEDITEAFF. The DNA for the CDR3 is TGCAGCGTTGAAGACATAACTGAAGCTTTCTTT.

In its sample, this clonotype was seen many times. This chain links TRBV4-1 with TRBJ1-2; no clear D. The CDR3 loop spans 15 amino acids. Trimming shortened V by 0 bases and J by 3 bases, and 11 bases separated the two germline ends. The germline V gene encodes CDR1 MGHRA and CDR2 YSYEKL. The CDR3 DNA sequence: TGCGCCAGCAGCCAAGATGGTCAGCGATACTATGGCTACACCTTC. Encoded protein: CASSQDGQRYYGYTF.

As DNA, the CDR3 is TGTGCTAGTGGTTTGGAAAATCTATATAACACTGAAGCTTTCTTT. As protein: CASGLENLYNTEAFF. The chain joins TRBV12-5 to TRBJ1-1; D is ambiguous. The CDR3 extends over 15 amino acids. The germline V gene has CDR1 LGHNT and CDR2 FRNRAP. Trimming took off 1 base at V and 2 bases at J, with 11 bases between the two ends.

This clonotype was counted at least ten times. The chain carries TRBV5-4 and TRBJ2-3; 9 bases line up with TRBD1. This CDR3 spans 16 amino acids. Germline trimming cut 3 bases from V and 0 bases from J; bases unmatched to any gene: 5. Germline V gene lookup returns CDR1 SGHNT and CDR2 YYREEE (reference sequence). CDR3: CASSSPGTGSTDTQYF. The CDR3 region has the DNA TGTGCCAGCAGCTCCCCCGGGACAGGGAGCACAGATACGCAGTATTTT.

This clonotype was seen at least ten times. The rearrangement links TRBV5-1 to TRBJ2-3; TRBD2 agrees at 7 bases. This CDR3 spans 16 amino acids. The ends lost 1 base at V and 9 bases at J; junction bases unmatched: 14. Germline V gene data show CDR1 as SGHRS and CDR2 as YFSETQ. The CDR3 region has the DNA TGCGCCAGCAGCTTGACTAGCGCAACGAACTCGGGCACGCAGTATTTT. This encodes CASSLTSATNSGTQYF.

The chain employs TRBV19 and TRBJ2-6; possibly TRBD1 or TRBD2 for D (5 bases each). The CDR3 length is 16 residues. The V end lost 4 bases, the J end lost 2 bases, and 12 bases lay between the germline ends. Germline V gives CDR1 LNHDA, CDR2 SQIVND (reference sequence). CDR3 sequence: CASSTLGEAGANVLTF. DNA of the CDR3: TGTGCCAGTAGTACCCTGGGGGAAGCTGGGGCCAACGTCCTGACTTTC. The whole variable domain, filled in from reference TRBV19 and TRBJ2-6, reads DGGITQSPKYLFRKEGQNVTLSCEQNLNHDAMYWYRQDPGQGLRLIYYSQIVNDFQKGDIAEGYSVSREKKESFPLTVTSAQKNPTAFYLCASSTLGEAGANVLTFGAGSRLTVL.

The sample holds many counts of this clonotype. The V gene is TRBV6-1, the J gene TRBJ1-2, with 9 bases aligning to TRBD1. CDR1 is MNHNS and CDR2 is SASEGT in the germline V gene. The CDR3 sequence is 15 residues long. J gave up 4 bases and V 5 bases, and 8 bases lay outside the gene matches. In nucleotides, the CDR3 is TGTGCCAGCAGTCAAAGGACAGGGGTAGGCTATGGCTACACCTTC. Amino acid sequence: CASSQRTGVGYGYTF.

The V and J genes are TRBV4-1 and TRBJ2-2; the D is unclear. CDR1 is MGHRA and CDR2 is YSYEKL in the germline V gene. The CDR3 has 15 amino acids. The V end was cut by 5 bases, the J end by 6 bases, with 16 bases between. The CDR3 protein is CASSRTPGEPGELFF. The CDR3 region has the DNA TGCGCCAGCAGCAGAACGCCCGGCGAACCCGGGGAGCTGTTTTTT.

This clonotype came up many times. The rearrangement uses TRBV20-1 and TRBJ1-1; D gene ambiguous. V lost 2 bases to trimming and J lost 0 bases, with 7 bases between them. Germline-derived CDR1 and CDR2 are DFQATT and SNEGSKA (reference sequence). The CDR3 extends over 13 amino acids. Here the CDR3 reads CSARRVMNTEAFF. Written as DNA, the CDR3 is TGCAGTGCTAGACGGGTGATGAACACTGAAGCTTTCTTT.

This clonotype has at least ten counts. The gene calls are TRBV2 and TRBJ2-3, with 7 nucleotides matching TRBD1. J gave up 10 bases and V 4 bases, and 11 bases lay outside the gene matches. The germline CDR1 and CDR2 sequences are SNHLY and FYNNEI. The CDR3 is made up of 14 amino acids. The CDR3 bases are TGTGCCAGCAGTGTACAGGGGCCAGGGCGAGCGCAGTATTTT. It translates to CASSVQGPGRAQYF.

At least ten counts were recorded for this clonotype. J is TRBJ2-7 and V is TRBV3-1; a possible D gene is TRBD2 (6 bases). In germline, CDR1 is LGHDT, CDR2 YNNKEL (reference sequence). This CDR3 is 15 amino acids long. V was clipped by 1 base and J by 5 bases, with 15 bases between them. The CDR3 DNA is TGTGCCAGCAGCCAAGTTGGCGGGAATCGGCACGAGCAGTACTTC. It translates to CASSQVGGNRHEQYF.

This clonotype has only a few counts. The rearrangement uses TRBV2 and TRBJ1-1, with 9 bases aligning to TRBD1. Losses at the gene ends were 6 bases for V and 6 bases for J; bases not matched to a gene: 8. CDR3 length equals 14 residues. Germline CDR1 is SNHLY and CDR2 is FYNNEI. The CDR3 protein is CASSRTGVRPEAFF. The CDR3 coding sequence is TGTGCCAGCAGCCGGACAGGGGTCAGACCTGAAGCTTTCTTT.

This clonotype was counted only a few times. V and J are TRBV5-1 and TRBJ2-7; 7 bases agree with TRBD1. After removal of 1 base from V and 1 base from J, the junction contained 5 bases not matched to a gene. This CDR3 comprises 15 residues. CDR1 SGHRS and CDR2 YFSETQ come from the germline V gene. CDR3 DNA sequence: TGCGCCAGCAGCTTGCGACAGGGCATGTCCTACGAGCAGTACTTC. It specifies CASSLRQGMSYEQYF. The variable domain in full, with the rest retrieved from reference TRBV5-1 and TRBJ2-7, is KAGVTQTPRYLIKTRGQQVTLSCSPISGHRSVSWYQQTPGQGLQFLFEYFSETQRNKGNFPGRFSGRQFSNSRSEMNVSTLELGDSALYLCASSLRQGMSYEQYFGPGTRLTVT.

This clonotype came up many times. The CDR3 DNA reads as TGTGCCAGCAGGACCCTGATATCCGGGGCCCGCTCCTACAATGAGCAGTTCTTC. It codes for CASRTLISGARSYNEQFF. The J gene is TRBJ2-1, the V gene TRBV7-9; D is possibly TRBD1 or TRBD2 (5 bases each). Trimming removed 6 bases from V and 0 bases from J, with 21 bases in between. There are 18 residues in the CDR3. Germline V gene lookup returns CDR1 SEHNR and CDR2 FQNEAQ (reference sequence). Combining the CDR3 with reference TRBV7-9 and TRBJ2-1 gives the whole variable domain DTGVSQNPRHKITKRGQNVTFRCDPISEHNRLYWYRQTLGQGPEFLTYFQNEAQLEKSRLLSDRFSAERPKGSFSTLEIQRTEQGDSAMYLCASRTLISGARSYNEQFFGPGTRLTVL.

This clonotype has ten or more counts. The chain joins TRBV5-1 to TRBJ2-5; D is undetermined. The CDR3 length is 18 residues. Germline CDR1 and CDR2: SGHRS and YFSETQ. The ends were cut back, 1 base at V and 1 base at J, with 20 bases in the middle. The CDR3 coding sequence is TGCGCCAGCAGCTTGCCCCCAGGAGCCGACCTGGGCCAAGAGACCCAGTACTTC. This translates into CASSLPPGADLGQETQYF.

There are a few counts of this clonotype. The chain uses TRBV15 and TRBJ1-5; D unclear. The V gene lost 3 bases and the J gene lost 2 bases, with 8 bases spanning the gap. This CDR3 region has 14 residues. Germline V CDR1 and CDR2: LNHNV, YYDKDF (reference sequence). The CDR3 coding sequence is TGTGCCACCAGCAGTTGGGTTGGCAATCAGCCCCAGCATTTT. Its translation: CATSSWVGNQPQHF.

The chain couples TRBV19 to TRBJ1-2, with unresolved D. Germline V gene lookup returns CDR1 LNHDA and CDR2 SQIVND (reference sequence). Trimming removed 4 bases from V and 6 bases from J, with 12 bases in between. This CDR3 contains 13 residues. The CDR3 nucleotides read TGTGCCAGTAGTACTGGGGTGTACGATGGCTACACCTTC. Protein product: CASSTGVYDGYTF. The full variable domain, with the rest looked up from reference TRBV19 and TRBJ1-2, is DGGITQSPKYLFRKEGQNVTLSCEQNLNHDAMYWYRQDPGQGLRLIYYSQIVNDFQKGDIAEGYSVSREKKESFPLTVTSAQKNPTAFYLCASSTGVYDGYTFGSGTRLTVV.

The sample holds many counts of this clonotype. The chain joins TRBV2 to TRBJ2-1; 11 positions agree with TRBD2. Germline V gives CDR1 SNHLY, CDR2 FYNNEI. The CDR3 spans 13 residues. J gave up 4 bases and V 10 bases, and 3 bases lay outside the gene matches. CDR3 sequence (DNA): TGTGCCACCTTAGCGGGAGGGTACAATGAGCAGTTCTTC. This encodes CATLAGGYNEQFF.

This clonotype was seen at least ten times. The rearrangement joins TRBV12-3 or TRBV12-4 to TRBJ1-3; a weak D match, TRBD1 (5 bases). This CDR3 has 13 amino acids. V lost 6 bases and J lost 2, with 8 bases in between. This chain's CDR3 is CASSQGPGNTIYF. DNA for the CDR3: TGTGCCAGCAGCCAGGGACCTGGAAACACCATATATTTT.

The count of this clonotype is one. The rearrangement joins TRBV7-9 to TRBJ2-1; 10 nucleotides agree with TRBD2. The CDR3 sequence is 18 residues long. From germline, CDR1 is SEHNR and CDR2 FQNEAQ (reference sequence). V trimming: 5 bases; J trimming: 0 bases; junction bases outside the gene matches: 10. The chain's CDR3 is CASSALAGVLSSYNEQFF. CDR3 nucleotides: TGTGCCAGCAGCGCTCTAGCGGGAGTACTAAGCTCCTACAATGAGCAGTTCTTC.

In its sample, this clonotype was seen many times. This sequence joins TRBV28 and TRBJ1-2; D is ambiguous. CDR3 size: 12 residues. Germline V gives CDR1 MDHEN, CDR2 SYDVKM. V was cut by 6 bases and J by 7 bases, with 12 bases left in between. CDR3 sequence: CASSQKLGGYTF. The CDR3 DNA is TGTGCCAGCAGCCAAAAGTTGGGTGGCTACACCTTC.

This clonotype appeared many times. The genes are TRBV18 and TRBJ2-7; D uncertain. Germline lookup yields CDR1 KGHSH and CDR2 LQKENI. The CDR3 sequence is 15 residues long. Trimming removed 3 bases from V and 2 bases from J, with 14 bases in between. This CDR3 is CASSPTVPRPYEQYF. CDR3 in DNA: TGTGCCAGCTCACCGACGGTCCCACGGCCCTACGAGCAGTACTTC.